The TCR beta chain under discussion was sequenced for a study of OX40 agonist ivuxolimab in advanced cancers. Study-wide context: Ivuxolimab was an agonistic, fully human IgG2 monoclonal antibody directed against OX40 (CD134), a costimulatory receptor. The dose-escalation cohort was about 87% male with a mean age of roughly 60 years, ranging from about 20 to 80. Among the approximately 54 dose-escalation patients, around 19 had hepatocellular carcinoma, approximately 15 melanoma, 9 renal cell carcinoma and 9 head and neck cancer. Peripheral TCRbeta sequencing aimed to test whether ivuxolimab altered TCR sequence diversity and caused clonal T-cell expansion. The paper describes the monotherapy dose-escalation part (N of about 52 patients) of the phase I trial of ivuxolimab. Prior anti-PD-1, anti-PD-L1 or anti-CTLA-4 therapy was permitted, and checkpoint inhibitors had been received by roughly 40% of dose-escalation patients. Intravenous ivuxolimab was administered to patients every 2 weeks at six dose levels: 0.01, 0.1, 0.3, 1.5, 3 and 10 mg/kg. Three dose-escalation patients achieved partial responses, one with hepatocellular carcinoma and two with cutaneous melanoma. The investigation overall reported the following: In the 0.1-3.0 mg/kg groups, partial responders were among the patients with the lowest normalized peripheral clonal expansion, particularly in CD8+ T cells. At doses from 0.1 to 3.0 mg/kg, clonal expansion was seen in both CD4+ and CD8+ blood T cells between baseline and week 6. Antigen specificity was not determined for the clonally expanded peripheral T cells. After ivuxolimab, more expanded clones were found on average in CD8+ T cells than in CD4+ T cells. Low levels of normalized T-cell clonal expansion were also shown by some nonresponding patients.

Points on this clone: This clone's antigen is unknown. No much larger clonotype is one base removed from it; base qualities were not supplied.

At the junction V is shortened by 1 base and J by 4 bases, with 7 bases in between. The CDR1 and CDR2 encoded by the germline V gene are SGHTA and FQGNSA. The CDR3 has 13 amino acids, counting the end cysteine and phenylalanine. This entry keeps only the CDR3 DNA: 39 bases, framed from base 1. Genomic DNA was extracted from sorted cells for sequencing of the TCRbeta CDR3 region. The immunoSEQ Assay was used to sequence the TCRbeta CDR3 regions. TCRdb re-hosts the immuneACCESS table, in-frame sequences only. Its copies lack some clones; in the studies checked, an unresolved V gene accounts for under half of them, and the cause for the rest is not known. The sample table records 70,000 to 85,000 clones; 88% of these occur just once. The ten most abundant clones make up about 1% of the sample. Patients with autoimmune disease history or receiving systemic immunosuppression were excluded from the trial. Peripheral blood for TCR sequencing was collected from all dose cohorts at baseline, on cycle 4 day 1, and on cycle 7 day 1. Samples were obtained from an open-label, multicenter, first-in-human phase I dose-escalation trial of ivuxolimab. Adults with locally advanced or metastatic melanoma, renal cell carcinoma, hepatocellular carcinoma or head and neck squamous cell carcinoma were enrolled in the trial. Before TCR sequencing, CD4+ T cells and CD8+ T cells were sorted from peripheral blood as separate populations.

The TCR sequence derives from an adult with an advanced solid tumor such as melanoma, head and neck, liver or kidney cancer. This chain joins TRBV7-2 to TRBJ1-2; the D gene remains uncertain. This specimen was CD4+ or CD8+ T cells sorted from blood, taken in a trial of the OX40 agonist ivuxolimab. CDR3 region: CASSLESIYGYTF. The DNA reads TGTGCCAGCAGCTTAGAATCGATCTATGGCTACACCTTC.